These T cell receptor beta chains were read from a single sample in a study of control samples from healthy donors and cancer patients. Sequenced by immunoSEQ multiplex PCR; TCRdb stores in-frame clones only, minus some. The sample contains approximately 150,000 clones, just over 95% of which appear only once. The material sequenced was blood. These receptor sequences come from a woman in her twenties or thirties in good health. Each CDR3 is given without its conserved first and last residue. The size entry is marked missing in some rows and otherwise reads once, few, many or a size class.

>-|TRBV7-9
ASSLDRTEQY
>-|TRBV4-1
ASSQEGGPGRETQY
>-|TRBV9
ASSSSGGSYNEQF
>-|TRBV6-2/TRBV6-3
ASSYSGVNTEAF
>-|TRBV4-2
ASSLGLAGSYEQY
>-|TRBV28
ASGLWEKLF
>-|TRBV10-3
AISELQGNQPQH
>once|TRBV19
ASSTSGTGSQPQH
>-|TRBV3-1/TRBV3-2
ASSQDTRYYGYT
>-|TRBV9
ASSGDLSSTDTQY
>-|TRBV11-2
ASSPPGFMNTEAF
>-|TRBV9
ASSVAAGPPGELF
>-|TRBV11-2
ASSLGINEQF
>-|TRBV5-1
ASSFRGLDTEAF
>-|TRBV5-1
ASSTGLAEYNEQF
>-|TRBV9
ASSGGALSSYEQY
>-|TRBV23-1
ASSLVPGQNSEKLF
>-|TRBV10-3
AIRDSEETQY
>-|TRBV5-4
ASSEEGSGRSYEQY
>-|TRBV7-3
ASSLSLADTQY
>-|TRBV28
ASSLVGPWTTLQPQH
>-|TRBV28
ASSSTGTAYT
>-|TRBV27
ASSLGSPQPQH
>-|TRBV27
ASSFQGRVGYGYT